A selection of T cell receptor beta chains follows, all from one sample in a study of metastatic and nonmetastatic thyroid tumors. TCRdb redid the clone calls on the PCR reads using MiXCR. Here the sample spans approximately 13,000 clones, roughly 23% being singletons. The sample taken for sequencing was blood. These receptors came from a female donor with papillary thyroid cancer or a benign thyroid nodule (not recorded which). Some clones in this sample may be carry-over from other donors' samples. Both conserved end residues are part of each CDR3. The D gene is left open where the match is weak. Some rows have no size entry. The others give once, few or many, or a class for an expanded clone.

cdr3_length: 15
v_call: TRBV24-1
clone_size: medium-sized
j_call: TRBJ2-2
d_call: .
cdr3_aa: CATSNAGVGAGELFF
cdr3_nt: TGTGCCACCAGTAATGCAGGGGTAGGGGCCGGGGAGCTGTTTTTT

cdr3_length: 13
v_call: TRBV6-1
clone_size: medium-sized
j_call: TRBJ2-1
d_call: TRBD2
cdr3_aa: CATPRGGRDEQFF
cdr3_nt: TGTGCCACTCCCCGGGGGGGGCGGGATGAGCAGTTCTTC

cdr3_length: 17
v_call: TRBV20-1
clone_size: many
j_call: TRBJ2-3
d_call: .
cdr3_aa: CSASDISWGLGTDTQYF
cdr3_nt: TGCAGTGCAAGCGATATTAGCTGGGGTCTAGGCACAGATACGCAGTATTTT

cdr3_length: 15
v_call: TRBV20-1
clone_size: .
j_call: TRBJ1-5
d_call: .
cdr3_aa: CSAIDLSVSNQPQHF
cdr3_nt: TGCAGTGCTATAGATCTCTCAGTTAGCAATCAGCCCCAGCATTTT

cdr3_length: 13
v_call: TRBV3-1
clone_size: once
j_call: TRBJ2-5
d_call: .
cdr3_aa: CASSPTARETQYF
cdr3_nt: TGTGCCAGCAGCCCAACTGCACGAGAGACCCAGTACTTC

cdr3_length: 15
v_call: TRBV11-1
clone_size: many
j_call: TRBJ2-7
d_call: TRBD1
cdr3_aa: CASSLAGQGWYEQYF
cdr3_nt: TGTGCCAGCAGCTTAGCGGGACAGGGTTGGTACGAGCAGTACTTC

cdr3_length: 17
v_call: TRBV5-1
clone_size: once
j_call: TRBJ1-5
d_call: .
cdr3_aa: CASSFDPSGLGNQPQHF
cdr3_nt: TGCGCCAGCAGCTTCGATCCCAGTGGGCTCGGCAATCAGCCCCAGCATTTT

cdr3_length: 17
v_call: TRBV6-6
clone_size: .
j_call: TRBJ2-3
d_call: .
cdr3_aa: CASSPNLLAPSTDTQYF
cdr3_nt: TGTGCCAGCAGCCCTAACCTGCTAGCGCCCAGCACAGATACGCAGTATTTT

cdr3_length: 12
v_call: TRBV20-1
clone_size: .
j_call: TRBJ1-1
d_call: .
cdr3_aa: CSAPRQNTEAFF
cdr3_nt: TGCAGTGCTCCCCGACAGAACACTGAAGCTTTCTTT

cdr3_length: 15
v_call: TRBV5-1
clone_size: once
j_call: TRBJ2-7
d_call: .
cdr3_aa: CASSVPDRSSYEQYF
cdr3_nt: TGCGCCAGCAGCGTACCCGACAGGAGCTCCTACGAGCAGTACTTC

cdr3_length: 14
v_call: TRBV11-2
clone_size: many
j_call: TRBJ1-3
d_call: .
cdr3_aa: CASAGGTSGNTIYF
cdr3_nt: TGTGCCAGCGCTGGGGGGACCTCTGGAAACACCATATATTTT

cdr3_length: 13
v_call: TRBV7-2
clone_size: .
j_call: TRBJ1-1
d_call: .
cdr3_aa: CASSPFGGAEAFF
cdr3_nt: TGTGCCAGCAGCCCATTCGGCGGGGCTGAAGCTTTCTTT

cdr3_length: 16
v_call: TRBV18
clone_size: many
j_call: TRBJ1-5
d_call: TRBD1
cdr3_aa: CASSPGTGGRNQPQHF
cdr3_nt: TGTGCCAGCTCACCAGGGACAGGGGGGAGGAATCAGCCCCAGCATTTT

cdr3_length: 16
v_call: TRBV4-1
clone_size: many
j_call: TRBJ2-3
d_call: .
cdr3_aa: CASSQTRGGSTDTQYF
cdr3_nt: TGCGCCAGCAGCCAAACACGGGGAGGTAGCACAGATACGCAGTATTTT

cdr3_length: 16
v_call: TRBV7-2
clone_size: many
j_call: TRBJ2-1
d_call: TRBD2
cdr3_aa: CASSSNPGLAGNEQFF
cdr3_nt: TGTGCCAGCAGCTCCAATCCGGGACTAGCGGGCAATGAGCAGTTCTTC

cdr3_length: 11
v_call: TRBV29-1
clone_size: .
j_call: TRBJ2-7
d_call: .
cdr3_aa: CIVEEVRVMHF
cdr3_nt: TGCATCGTTGAAGAAGTGAGGGTTATGCACTTC

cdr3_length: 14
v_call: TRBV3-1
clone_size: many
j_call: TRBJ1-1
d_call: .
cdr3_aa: CASSQAREFAEAFF
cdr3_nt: TGTGCCAGCAGCCAAGCTAGGGAGTTCGCTGAAGCTTTCTTT

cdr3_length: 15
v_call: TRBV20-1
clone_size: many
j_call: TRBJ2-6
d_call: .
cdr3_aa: CSAAQAGLGANVLTF
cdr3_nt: TGCAGTGCTGCCCAGGCCGGGTTGGGGGCCAACGTCCTGACTTTC

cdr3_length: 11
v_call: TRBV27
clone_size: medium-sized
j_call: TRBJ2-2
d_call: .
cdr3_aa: CASRTTGELFF
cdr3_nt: TGTGCCAGCAGAACCACCGGGGAGCTGTTTTTT

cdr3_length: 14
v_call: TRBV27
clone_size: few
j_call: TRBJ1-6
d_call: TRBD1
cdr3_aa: CASRGTGADSPLHF
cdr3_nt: TGTGCCAGCAGGGGGACAGGGGCTGATTCACCCCTCCACTTT

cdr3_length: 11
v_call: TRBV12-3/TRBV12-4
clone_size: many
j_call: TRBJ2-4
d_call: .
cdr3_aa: CASSLMLVRFF
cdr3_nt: TGTGCCAGCAGTTTAATGTTGGTCAGGTTCTTC

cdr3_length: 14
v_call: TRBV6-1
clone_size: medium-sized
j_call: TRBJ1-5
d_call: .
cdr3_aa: CASSITTESIPQHF
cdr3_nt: TGTGCCAGCAGTATTACGACAGAGTCGATTCCCCAGCATTTT

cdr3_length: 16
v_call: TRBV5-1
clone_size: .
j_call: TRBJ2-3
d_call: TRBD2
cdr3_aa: CASSLDPSGSTDTQYF
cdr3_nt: TGCGCCAGCAGCTTGGATCCTAGCGGAAGCACAGATACGCAGTATTTT

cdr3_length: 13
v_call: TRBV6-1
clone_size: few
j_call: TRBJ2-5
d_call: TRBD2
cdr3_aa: CASRLAGGETQYF
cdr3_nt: TGTGCCAGCAGACTAGCGGGGGGTGAGACCCAGTACTTC

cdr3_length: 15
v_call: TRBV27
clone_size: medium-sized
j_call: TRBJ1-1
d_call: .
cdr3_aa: CASSLSKQGNTEAFF
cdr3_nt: TGTGCCAGCAGTCTCTCAAAACAGGGGAACACTGAAGCTTTCTTT

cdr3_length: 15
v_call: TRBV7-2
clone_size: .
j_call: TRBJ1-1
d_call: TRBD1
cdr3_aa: CASSLFQGVNTEAFF
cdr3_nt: TGTGCCAGCAGCTTATTTCAGGGGGTAAACACTGAAGCTTTCTTT

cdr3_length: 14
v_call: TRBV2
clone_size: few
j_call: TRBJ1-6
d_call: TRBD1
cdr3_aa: CASSVGTGSSPLHF
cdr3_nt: TGTGCCAGCAGTGTCGGGACAGGTTCGTCACCCCTCCACTTT

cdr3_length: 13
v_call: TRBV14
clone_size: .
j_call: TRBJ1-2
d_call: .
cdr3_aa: CASSLRELYVYTF
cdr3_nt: TGTGCCAGCAGCCTAAGGGAACTCTATGTCTACACCTTC

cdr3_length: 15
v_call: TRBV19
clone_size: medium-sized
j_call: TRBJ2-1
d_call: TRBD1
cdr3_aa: CASSDDRGVYNEQFF
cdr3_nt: TGTGCCAGTAGTGATGACAGGGGGGTCTACAATGAGCAGTTCTTC

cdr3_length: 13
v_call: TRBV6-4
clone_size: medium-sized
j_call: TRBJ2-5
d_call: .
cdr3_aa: CASSDPGGETQYF
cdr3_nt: TGTGCCAGCAGTGACCCAGGGGGGGAGACCCAGTACTTC

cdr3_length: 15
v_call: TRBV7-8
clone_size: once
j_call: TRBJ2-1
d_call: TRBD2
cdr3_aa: CASSTTSGIGNEQFF
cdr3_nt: TGTGCCAGCAGCACGACTAGCGGGATTGGGAATGAGCAGTTCTTC

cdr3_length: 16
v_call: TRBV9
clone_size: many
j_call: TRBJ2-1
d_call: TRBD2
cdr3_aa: CASSGTSGSSYNEQFF
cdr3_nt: TGTGCCAGCAGTGGGACTAGCGGGAGCTCCTACAATGAGCAGTTCTTC

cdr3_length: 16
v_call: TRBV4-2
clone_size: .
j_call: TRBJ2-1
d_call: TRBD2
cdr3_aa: CASSQDPSGGPYDQFF
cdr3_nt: TGTGCCAGCAGCCAAGATCCTAGCGGTGGGCCTTATGATCAGTTCTTC

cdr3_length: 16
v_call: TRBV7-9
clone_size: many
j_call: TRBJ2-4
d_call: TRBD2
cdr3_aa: CASSPTSGVAKNIQYF
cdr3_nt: TGTGCCAGCAGTCCGACTAGCGGGGTTGCCAAAAACATTCAGTACTTC

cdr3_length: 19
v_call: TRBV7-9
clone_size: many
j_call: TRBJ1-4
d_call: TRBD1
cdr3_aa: CASSRGSLQGPIRREKLFF
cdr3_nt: TGTGCCAGCAGCCGTGGGAGTTTACAGGGGCCCATTCGACGGGAAAAACTGTTTTTT

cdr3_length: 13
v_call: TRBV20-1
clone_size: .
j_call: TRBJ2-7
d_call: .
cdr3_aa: CSARAGVWYEQYF
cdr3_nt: TGCAGTGCTAGAGCGGGAGTCTGGTACGAGCAGTACTTC

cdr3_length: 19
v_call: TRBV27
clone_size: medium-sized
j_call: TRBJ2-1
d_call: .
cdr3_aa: CASSYQLSGRSSSYNEQFF
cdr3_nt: TGTGCCAGCAGTTACCAGCTTAGCGGCAGGTCCAGCTCCTACAATGAGCAGTTCTTC

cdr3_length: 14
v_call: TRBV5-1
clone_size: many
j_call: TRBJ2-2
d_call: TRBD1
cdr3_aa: CASSLMDRAGELFF
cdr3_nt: TGCGCCAGCAGCTTGATGGACAGGGCCGGGGAGCTGTTTTTT

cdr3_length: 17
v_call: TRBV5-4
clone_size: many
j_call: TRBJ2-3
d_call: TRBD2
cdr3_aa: CASRLAGRELGADTQYF
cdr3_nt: TGTGCCAGCCGTCTAGCGGGCCGAGAGTTGGGCGCAGATACGCAGTATTTT

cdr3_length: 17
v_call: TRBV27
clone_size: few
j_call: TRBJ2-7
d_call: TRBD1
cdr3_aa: CASSLQDRKTLTYEQYF
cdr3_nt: TGTGCCAGCAGTCTCCAGGACAGGAAAACGCTTACCTACGAGCAGTACTTC